The 4 T cell receptor beta chains below come from one sample, sequenced in a study of T cell repertoires in cytomegalovirus infection. TCRdb itself ran the reads through MiXCR, one entry per CDR3 protein. The sample has around 210,000 distinct CDR3 sequences, 6.5% seen once. The sequenced sample was PBMCs. The receptors shown here come from a human donor in good health (CMV status not recorded). Some clones in this sample may be carry-over from other donors' samples.

The chain joins TRBV12-3 or TRBV12-4 to TRBJ1-1; unclear D gene. The CDR3 consists of 15 residues. With 0 bases removed from V and 6 bases from J, the gap between germline ends came to 14 bases. In nucleotides, the CDR3 is TGTGCCAGCAGTTTAGCCGGGCCGTGGAGGGCTGAAGCTTTCTTT. Amino acids: CASSLAGPWRAEAFF.

The V gene is TRBV27, the J gene TRBJ2-3; 7 positions agree with TRBD1. The V and J ends lost 4 bases and 5 bases, in that order; junction bases with no gene match: 9. CDR1 and CDR2 (germline): MNHEY, SMNVEV (reference sequence). CDR3 length: 15 amino acids. The CDR3 nucleotides read TGTGCCAGCAGTTCAACAGGGGACCTTGTAGATACGCAGTATTTT. Its protein is CASSSTGDLVDTQYF.

There are many counts of this clonotype. The chain carries TRBV7-2 and TRBJ1-5, with 7 positions matching TRBD1. The trim removed 0 bases at V and 3 bases at J, leaving 5 bases unmatched. CDR1 and CDR2 (germline): SGHTA, FQGNSA. The CDR3 is made up of 16 amino acids. CDR3 DNA sequence: TGTGCCAGCAGCTTAGCGCCACAGGGGTACAATCAGCCCCAGCATTTT. Translated: CASSLAPQGYNQPQHF.

This clonotype was detected many times. J is TRBJ1-1 and V is TRBV5-1; D is unresolved. V shed 0 bases and J shed 8 bases, with 8 bases lying between them. CDR1 and CDR2 from the germline V gene are SGHRS and YFSETQ. The CDR3 has 12 residues. The CDR3 DNA reads as TGCGCCAGCAGCTTGGAGGCCGAAGAAGCTTTCTTT. It is translated as CASSLEAEEAFF.